Listed below are T cell receptor beta chains from one sample, sequenced in a study of blood T cell repertoires in COVID-19. Generated by immunoSEQ multiplex PCR, the TCRdb table keeps only in-frame clones and is missing some. This sample has approximately 18,000 clones, with 90% to 95% found just once. Sequencing used peripheral blood. These TCRs come from a human donor in a cohort sampled during active COVID-19. The CDR3 runs from the conserved cysteine through the conserved F or W. A D gene is named only where the DNA matches it firmly. Some rows have no size entry. The others give once, few or many, or a class for an expanded clone.

V gene,J gene,D gene,clone size,CDR3 protein,CDR3 DNA
TRBV5-4,TRBJ1-2,-,once,CASSQFPYYGYTF,TGTGCCAGCAGTCAGTTCCCATACTATGGCTACACCTTC
TRBV2,TRBJ2-5,TRBD1,-,CASRDRQGLGETQYF,TGTGCCAGCAGAGATAGACAGGGTCTGGGGGAGACCCAGTACTTC
TRBV6-2/TRBV6-3,TRBJ1-5,-,-,CASSYSSSSNQPQHF,TGTGCCAGCAGTTACTCTAGCAGTAGCAATCAGCCCCAGCATTTT
TRBV6-2/TRBV6-3,TRBJ2-7,TRBD2,-,CASSWGLATNEQYF,TGTGCCAGCAGTTGGGGACTAGCTACTAACGAGCAGTACTTC
TRBV14,TRBJ1-2,-,-,CASSPRDRFIYGYTF,TGTGCCAGCAGCCCCCGGGATCGCTTTATTTATGGCTACACCTTC
TRBV27,TRBJ2-5,TRBD1,-,CASRADRVREETQYF,TGTGCCAGCAGGGCAGACAGGGTCAGGGAAGAGACCCAGTACTTC
TRBV3-1/TRBV3-2,TRBJ2-7,-,once,CASSQGGSGWREQYF,TGTGCCAGCAGCCAAGGCGGGTCAGGATGGCGCGAGCAGTACTTC
TRBV7-9,TRBJ2-1,TRBD2,-,CASSLVQGGGRPHWNEQFF,TGTGCCAGCAGCTTAGTGCAGGGTGGCGGGAGACCCCATTGGAATGAGCAGTTCTTC
TRBV5-4,TRBJ1-2,-,-,CASSSGTRNYGYTF,TGTGCCAGCAGCTCCGGGACACGGAACTATGGCTACACCTTC
TRBV4-3,TRBJ2-6,-,-,CASSQDEEGGASSGANVLTF,TGCGCCAGCAGCCAAGATGAAGAAGGGGGGGCTAGCTCTGGGGCCAACGTCCTGACTTTC
TRBV11-2,TRBJ2-3,TRBD2,-,CASSSGLAGALSTDTQYF,TGTGCCAGCAGCTCGGGATTAGCGGGAGCCCTCAGCACAGATACGCAGTATTTT
TRBV6-5,TRBJ2-7,-,-,CASSRSSMWEQYF,TGTGCCAGCAGCCGGAGTAGTATGTGGGAGCAGTACTTC
TRBV19,TRBJ1-1,-,-,CASSIRGRRINTEAFF,TGTGCCAGTAGTATAAGGGGTCGCCGGATTAACACTGAAGCTTTCTTT
TRBV27,TRBJ2-5,TRBD2,-,CASSIGSGGARETQYF,TGTGCCAGCTCTATAGGTAGCGGGGGGGCCCGGGAGACCCAGTACTTC
TRBV19,TRBJ1-5,-,-,CASTQGHQPQHF,TGTGCCAGTACCCAGGGCCATCAGCCCCAGCATTTT
TRBV19,TRBJ2-1,TRBD2,-,CASSTGAGADNEQFF,TGTGCCAGTAGTACCGGGGCGGGAGCTGACAATGAGCAGTTCTTC
TRBV2,TRBJ2-7,TRBD1,-,CASSDRGRVYEQYF,TGTGCCAGCAGTGACAGGGGGCGCGTCTACGAGCAGTACTTC
TRBV11-2,TRBJ1-2,TRBD1,-,CASSQDRVYYGYTF,TGTGCCAGCAGCCAGGACAGGGTTTACTATGGCTACACCTTC
TRBV28,TRBJ2-2,-,once,CASSLVGQGRNPGELFF,TGTGCCAGCAGTTTGGTCGGCCAGGGTCGTAATCCCGGGGAGCTGTTTTTT
TRBV15,TRBJ1-2,-,-,CATSPVEGKGVYGYTF,TGTGCCACCAGCCCCGTAGAGGGTAAGGGCGTCTATGGCTACACCTTC
TRBV20-1,TRBJ1-5,TRBD1,-,CSASGQGAYSNQPQHF,TGCAGTGCTAGTGGGCAGGGGGCCTATAGCAATCAGCCCCAGCATTTT
TRBV15,TRBJ2-3,-,-,CATSRDSGFHGDTQYF,TGTGCCACCAGCAGAGATAGCGGCTTTCACGGGGATACGCAGTATTTT
TRBV4-1,TRBJ1-6,-,-,CASSLGGLGSPLHF,TGCGCCAGCAGCTTGGGGGGGCTGGGATCACCCCTCCACTTT
TRBV4-3,TRBJ1-2,-,-,CASSQGWGGIYGYTF,TGCGCCAGCAGCCAAGGGTGGGGGGGGATCTATGGCTACACCTTC
TRBV13,TRBJ2-4,-,-,CASSFRGIHIQYF,TGTGCCAGCAGCTTCCGGGGAATACACATTCAGTACTTC
TRBV6-1,TRBJ1-1,-,once,CASSEVWSGTEAFF,TGTGCCAGCAGTGAAGTATGGTCGGGCACTGAAGCTTTCTTT
TRBV27,TRBJ2-1,TRBD2,-,CASSLVGLAGVEQFF,TGTGCCAGCAGTTTGGTGGGACTAGCGGGAGTTGAGCAGTTCTTC
TRBV15,TRBJ1-5,TRBD1,-,CATSLRGGYGNQPQHF,TGTGCCACCAGCCTTCGAGGGGGCTATGGCAATCAGCCCCAGCATTTT
TRBV6-2/TRBV6-3,TRBJ1-5,-,-,CASSPGTGRQPQHF,TGTGCCAGCAGTCCCGGTACTGGGCGACAGCCCCAGCATTTT
TRBV7-3,TRBJ2-7,-,-,CASSSATGEQYF,TGTGCCAGCAGCTCCGCGACTGGCGAGCAGTACTTC
TRBV29-1,TRBJ1-1,-,-,CRITQPNTEAFF,TGCAGGATTACACAGCCGAACACTGAAGCTTTCTTT
TRBV7-2,TRBJ2-1,TRBD1,-,CASSPNTGGKQFF,TGTGCCAGCAGCCCAAACACAGGGGGGAAGCAGTTCTTC
TRBV7-2,TRBJ1-5,-,-,CASSPEGKPQHF,TGTGCCAGCAGCCCAGAGGGAAAGCCCCAGCATTTT
TRBV4-2,TRBJ2-7,TRBD2,-,CASSQGGLGHEQYF,TGTGCCAGCAGCCAAGGGGGACTAGGTCACGAGCAGTACTTC